Listed below are T cell receptor beta chains from one sample, sequenced in a study of beta chain features in type 1 diabetes. Only in-frame clones appear in the TCRdb table, and some are missing; sequencing was by immunoSEQ multiplex PCR. The sample holds fewer than 110,000 clones, 25% to 35% seen once. Sample: central memory CD4+ T cells from blood. The receptors come from a young woman with type 1 diabetes. CDR3s include the opening cysteine and the closing phenylalanine or tryptophan. The D gene is left open where the match is weak. Rows give clone size only sometimes, using once, few, many, or a class for an expanded clone.

clone size: few; D gene: TRBD1; V gene: TRBV9; J gene: TRBJ2-6; CDR3 protein: CASSPPTGASTGANVLTF; CDR3 DNA: TGTGCCAGCAGCCCACCGACAGGGGCCTCCACTGGGGCCAACGTCCTGACTTTC
clone size: .; D gene: .; V gene: TRBV9; J gene: TRBJ2-2; CDR3 protein: CASSVGNPPTNTGELFF; CDR3 DNA: TGTGCCAGCAGCGTAGGCAACCCGCCTACGAACACCGGGGAGCTGTTTTTT
clone size: few; D gene: .; V gene: TRBV7-9; J gene: TRBJ2-1; CDR3 protein: CASSLMGRSEQFF; CDR3 DNA: TGTGCCAGCAGCTTAATGGGTCGGAGTGAGCAGTTCTTC
clone size: .; D gene: TRBD2; V gene: TRBV15; J gene: TRBJ2-3; CDR3 protein: CATRNRGLAGVRDTQYF; CDR3 DNA: TGTGCCACAAGAAATAGGGGACTAGCGGGAGTTAGAGATACGCAGTATTTT
clone size: .; D gene: TRBD1; V gene: TRBV29-1; J gene: TRBJ2-7; CDR3 protein: CSVEDAPGTGASYEQYF; CDR3 DNA: TGCAGCGTTGAAGACGCCCCCGGGACAGGGGCCTCCTACGAGCAGTACTTC
clone size: .; D gene: TRBD2; V gene: TRBV7-2; J gene: TRBJ2-2; CDR3 protein: CASRAGLVVTGELFF; CDR3 DNA: TGTGCCAGCAGGGCGGGACTAGTTGTTACCGGGGAGCTGTTTTTT
clone size: once; D gene: TRBD1; V gene: TRBV6-5; J gene: TRBJ2-5; CDR3 protein: CASSYGTGVETQYF; CDR3 DNA: TGTGCCAGCAGTTACGGGACAGGGGTGGAGACCCAGTACTTC
clone size: .; D gene: TRBD2; V gene: TRBV7-9; J gene: TRBJ2-2; CDR3 protein: CASSSSGAGGTGELFF; CDR3 DNA: TGTGCCAGCAGCTCCTCCGGAGCGGGAGGTACCGGGGAGCTGTTTTTT
clone size: .; D gene: TRBD2; V gene: TRBV11-2; J gene: TRBJ2-5; CDR3 protein: CASSFTSGREETQYF; CDR3 DNA: TGTGCCAGCAGCTTTACTAGCGGGAGGGAAGAGACCCAGTACTTC
clone size: .; D gene: .; V gene: TRBV30; J gene: TRBJ2-3; CDR3 protein: CAWSVQNTQYF; CDR3 DNA: TGTGCCTGGAGCGTACAAAATACGCAGTATTTT
clone size: .; D gene: .; V gene: TRBV30; J gene: TRBJ2-5; CDR3 protein: CAWSGGRAQETQYF; CDR3 DNA: TGTGCCTGGAGTGGGGGCAGGGCTCAAGAGACCCAGTACTTC
clone size: few; D gene: TRBD2; V gene: TRBV2; J gene: TRBJ2-1; CDR3 protein: CASSALAGEQFF; CDR3 DNA: TGTGCCAGCAGTGCATTAGCGGGAGAGCAGTTCTTC
clone size: .; D gene: .; V gene: TRBV18; J gene: TRBJ1-5; CDR3 protein: CASSFWGGSNQPQHF; CDR3 DNA: TGTGCCAGCTCCTTCTGGGGGGGAAGCAATCAGCCCCAGCATTTT
clone size: .; D gene: .; V gene: TRBV2; J gene: TRBJ1-5; CDR3 protein: CASSARQAGGNQPQHF; CDR3 DNA: TGTGCCAGCAGTGCCCGACAGGCGGGGGGCAATCAGCCCCAGCATTTT
clone size: few; D gene: TRBD1; V gene: TRBV14; J gene: TRBJ1-2; CDR3 protein: CASSKDRGLAYGYTF; CDR3 DNA: TGTGCCAGCAGCAAGGACAGGGGGCTCGCCTATGGCTACACCTTC
clone size: .; D gene: TRBD1; V gene: TRBV2; J gene: TRBJ2-1; CDR3 protein: CASSTDRGNEQFF; CDR3 DNA: TGTGCCAGCTCTACGGACAGGGGAAATGAGCAGTTCTTC